This T cell receptor (beta chain) appears in the sequencing data of a study of CD8 T cells in Susac syndrome. An amount of RNA that ranged from roughly 0.5 to 1 ug was reverse transcribed with random hexamers. TCRdb fed the immunoSEQ multiplex PCR reads into MiXCR, producing one record per CDR3 protein. The sample lists more than 120,000 distinct CDR3 sequences; around 94% were seen once. Sequencing was done on a sample of CD4+ T cells from PBMCs. The origin of this receptor is a human donor in good health.

DNA for the CDR3: TGCGCCAGCAGCACCACCCACAGGGGGTACTCGAACACCGGGGAGCTGTTTTTT. This codes for CASSTTHRGYSNTGELFF. This rearrangement joins TRBV5-1 to TRBJ2-2; 8 bases line up with TRBD1. CDR3 length equals 18 residues. The V and J ends lost 4 bases and 0 bases, in that order; junction bases with no gene match: 11. CDR1 and CDR2 from the germline V gene are SGHRS and YFSETQ.